This TCR beta chain was found in a study of human versus mouse CDR3 diversity and MHC coevolution. The CDR3 extends over 15 amino acids. CDR1 and CDR2 from the germline V gene are KGHSH and LQKENI. Findings of the study overall: iCHAO1 estimated the human TCR beta repertoire at some 1.7 million clonotypes. Among all groups, most of the three human donors showed least clonal inequality.

Sequenced by immunoSEQ multiplex PCR; TCRdb stores in-frame clones only, minus some. The sample gives about 80,000 clones, around 93% of which show up once; approximately 1.5% is in the top ten. As concerns this clone: Antigen specificity is unknown.

The sample comprised naive CD4+ T cells from blood. Specified subset: CD45RO-negative CD62L-positive naive CD4 T cells. This sequence was found in a person aged 25-75 years in good health. This chain uses TRBV18 with TRBJ2-5, with D possibly TRBD2 on 5 matching bases. The DNA end favors TRBJ2-7, so the J call may be wrong. The CDR3 spells CASSPVGESSYEQYF. In nucleotides, the CDR3 is TGTGCCAGCTCACCAGTCGGGGAGAGCTCCTACGAGCAGTACTTC.